The 5 T cell receptor beta chains below all came from one sample that was sequenced in a study of T cells in Graves' hyperthyroidism and ophthalmopathy. From RNA transcripts, TCR beta CDR3 regions were amplified. During a first-round RT-PCR of the TCR CDR3, the HTBI primer set was used. TCRdb itself ran the multiplex PCR reads through MiXCR, one entry per CDR3 protein. This table holds a few hundred thousand distinct CDR3 sequences, 15% found once. The sequenced sample was blood. These receptors all come from a woman in her thirties with Graves' hyperthyroidism.

This clonotype occurred many times. The chain recombines TRBV20-1 with TRBJ2-5; TRBD1 might be the D (6 bases). In germline, CDR1 is DFQATT, CDR2 SNEGSKA (reference sequence). There are 14 residues in the CDR3. The germline V and J ends were trimmed by 6 bases and 1 base, with 15 bases remaining between them. CDR3 sequence reads: CSALRGSPQETQYF. The CDR3 DNA follows: TGCAGTGCCCTAAGGGGGAGCCCCCAAGAGACCCAGTACTTC.

This clonotype appeared many times. The CDR3 region has the DNA TGTGCCTGGAGGGGACAGGCAAGCAATCAGCCCCAGCATTTT. Protein: CAWRGQASNQPQHF. V usage is TRBV30 and J usage is TRBJ1-5; 8 nucleotides align to TRBD1. The V and J ends lost 3 bases and 1 base, in that order; junction bases with no gene match: 2. The CDR3 consists of 14 residues. Germline loops: CDR1 GTSNPN, CDR2 SVGIG (reference sequence). The complete variable domain, with remaining parts taken from reference TRBV30 and TRBJ1-5, reads SQTIHQWPATLVQPVGSPLSLECTVEGTSNPNLYWYRQAAGRGLQLLFYSVGIGQISSEVPQNLSASRPQDRQFILSSKKLLLSDSGFYLCAWRGQASNQPQHFGDGTRLSIL.

The rearrangement joins TRBV24-1 to TRBJ2-1, with D tentatively TRBD1 (5 bases). The CDR3 runs 15 residues. CDR1 is KGHDR and CDR2 is SFDVKD in the germline V gene. Trimming took 12 bases from V and 2 from J, leaving 19 bases between them. CDR3 amino acids: CALYGAIPAYNEQFF. The CDR3 DNA sequence: TGTGCCCTATATGGGGCAATACCAGCCTACAATGAGCAGTTCTTC.

V usage is TRBV5-1 and J usage is TRBJ2-3, with D tentatively TRBD1 (5 bases). V lost 4 bases and J 2 bases, leaving 11 bases between the germline ends. This CDR3 spans 14 amino acids. CDR1 and CDR2 from the germline V gene are SGHRS and YFSETQ. CDR3 amino acids: CASSPTDTTDTQYF. The CDR3 DNA reads as TGCGCCAGCAGCCCGACAGACACCACAGATACGCAGTATTTT. The whole variable domain, remainder taken from reference TRBV5-1 and TRBJ2-3, is KAGVTQTPRYLIKTRGQQVTLSCSPISGHRSVSWYQQTPGQGLQFLFEYFSETQRNKGNFPGRFSGRQFSNSRSEMNVSTLELGDSALYLCASSPTDTTDTQYFGPGTRLTVL.

The chain uses TRBV10-3 and TRBJ2-3; TRBD1 agrees at 9 bases. With 0 bases clipped from V and 3 bases from J, the junction kept 4 bases outside the gene matches. This CDR3 has 16 amino acids. Germline assignment: CDR1 ENHRY and CDR2 SYGVKD. CDR3 DNA: TGTGCCATCAGTGAGTCAAAGGGACAGGGTACAGATACGCAGTATTTT. This encodes CAISESKGQGTDTQYF.